These 5 T cell receptor beta chains were sequenced from one sample in a study of beta chain features in type 1 diabetes. General observations from the study: Moderately but significantly shorter TCRB CDR3s were found in Type 1 diabetes patients in all four CD4+ subsets.

The antigens these receptors bind are not known. The isolated RNA, all of it, was reverse transcribed, so expressed TCRB transcripts were what got sequenced. Profiled with immunoSEQ multiplex PCR; TCRdb holds only in-frame clones, not every one. Altogether 250,000 to 300,000 clones are present, more than 13% being singletons, with the ten largest covering 0.017%. The sequenced sample was naive CD4+ T cells from blood. Source of these receptors: a young man with type 1 diabetes.

This clone was counted only a few times. The chain has TRBV11-2 and TRBJ2-7; 8 nucleotides line up with TRBD1. V shed 5 bases and J 5 bases; nucleotides not matched to a gene: 8. CDR3 size: 14 residues. Looked up from germline, CDR1 is SGHAT and CDR2 is FQNNGV. The CDR3 DNA follows: TGTGCCAGCAGCCGGACGACAGGGGTCCACGAGCAGTACTTC. Its protein product is CASSRTTGVHEQYF.

The rearrangement joins TRBV6-5 to TRBJ2-3; tentative D call: TRBD1 (6 bases). V was trimmed by 0 bases and J by 0 bases, leaving 10 bases between them. Germline values: CDR1 MNHEY, CDR2 SVGAGI. CDR3 length equals 16 residues. DNA for the CDR3: TGTGCCAGCAGTTACTCCGGGACAACGAGCACAGATACGCAGTATTTT. It translates to CASSYSGTTSTDTQYF.

In the case of this clone: A read error may produce the germline difference seen at one junction end. The chain combines TRBV7-7 with TRBJ2-2; perhaps TRBD2 as D (5 bases). CDR3 length: 13 residues. Germline CDR1 SSHAT, CDR2 FNYEAQ (reference sequence). The CDR3 loop is CASSLAHGGELFF. CDR3 nucleotides: TGTGCTAGCAGCTTAGCGCACGGCGGGGAGCTGTTTTTT.

V and J are TRBV7-9 and TRBJ1-3; no firm D call. The V end was cut by 7 bases, the J end by 0 bases, with 10 bases between. CDR1 and CDR2 (germline): SEHNR, FQNEAQ (reference sequence). The length of the CDR3 is 14 residues. CDR3 in amino acids: CASTPVSSGNTIYF. The CDR3 DNA follows: TGTGCCAGCACGCCGGTGAGCTCTGGAAACACCATATATTTT.

The rearrangement links TRBV19 to TRBJ2-1; D remains ambiguous. From germline, CDR1 is LNHDA and CDR2 SQIVND (reference sequence). This CDR3 spans 13 amino acids. The V gene lost 3 bases and the J gene lost 4 bases, with 7 bases spanning the gap. The CDR3 nucleotides read TGTGCCAGTAGTATGGCCCAATACAATGAGCAGTTCTTC. Translating gives CASSMAQYNEQFF. Variable domain in full (rest from reference TRBV19 and TRBJ2-1): DGGITQSPKYLFRKEGQNVTLSCEQNLNHDAMYWYRQDPGQGLRLIYYSQIVNDFQKGDIAEGYSVSREKKESFPLTVTSAQKNPTAFYLCASSMAQYNEQFFGPGTRLTVL.